This T cell receptor (beta chain) was sequenced for a study of blood T cell repertoires in COVID-19. The CDR3 loop spans 13 amino acids. CDR1 and CDR2 (germline): GTSNPN, SVGIG (reference sequence). J was trimmed by 1 base and V by 7 bases; bases with no gene match: 7. Some clones are missing from TCRdb's copy, which holds only in-frame ones; the method was immunoSEQ multiplex PCR. Counted here are about 150,000 clones, roughly 80% occurring once; the ten biggest clones make up 0.5% to 0.65%. The source of this sequence is a man in his sixties with acute or convalescent COVID-19. The sequenced sample was peripheral blood. The chain couples TRBV30 to TRBJ2-7; the match to TRBD1 covers 7 bases. The CDR3: CAYQGVGSYEQYF. In nucleotides, the CDR3 is TGTGCCTATCAGGGGGTAGGGTCCTACGAGCAGTACTTC.